Each of the 26 T cell receptor beta chains below was sequenced from the same sample in a study of blood T cell repertoires in COVID-19. Clones were read by immunoSEQ multiplex PCR, and TCRdb kept only the in-frame ones, dropping some. The sample holds about 40,000 clones, approximately 90% seen once. Sample: peripheral blood. These receptors were taken from a man between 50 and 59 years old in a cohort sampled during active COVID-19.

This chain connects TRBV2 to TRBJ2-3, with no clear D. The V end lost 3 bases, the J end lost 0 bases, and 7 bases lay between the germline ends. This CDR3 comprises 14 residues. CDR1 and CDR2 (germline): SNHLY, FYNNEI. CDR3 in amino acids: CASSEALSTDTQYF. CDR3 DNA sequence: TGTGCCAGCAGTGAGGCACTAAGCACAGATACGCAGTATTTT.

The V gene is TRBV5-6, the J gene TRBJ1-2; tentative D call: TRBD1 (5 bases). V dropped 1 base and J dropped 7 bases, with 8 bases sitting between them. Germline V gene lookup returns CDR1 SGHDT and CDR2 YYEEEE. The CDR3 is 12 amino acids. The CDR3 DNA is TGTGCCAGCAGCTTGCCCAGGGCTGGCTACACCTTC. Translated: CASSLPRAGYTF.

The gene calls are TRBV5-1 and TRBJ2-1; D might be TRBD1 (6 bases). Trimming removed 4 bases at V and 0 bases at J, with 11 bases between. Germline V gene lookup returns CDR1 SGHRS and CDR2 YFSETQ. This CDR3 is 15 amino acids long. For the CDR3, the DNA is TGCGCCAGCAGCCTCGGGACACCCTCCTACAATGAGCAGTTCTTC. Amino acids: CASSLGTPSYNEQFF.

The rearrangement uses TRBV6-2 or TRBV6-3 and TRBJ2-5; TRBD2 might be the D (5 bases). V was cut by 2 bases and J by 0 bases, with 22 bases left in between. The CDR3 has 19 amino acids. Germline lookup yields CDR1 MNHEY and CDR2 SVGEGT. The DNA for the CDR3 is TGTGCCAGCAGTTACGAGGTCCTAGCTATGTTCGGGGACCAAGAGACCCAGTACTTC. Amino acids: CASSYEVLAMFGDQETQYF.

The chain combines TRBV7-2 with TRBJ1-2; a weak D match, TRBD1 (6 bases). Germline V gene data show CDR1 as SGHTA and CDR2 as FQGNSA. Trimming cost V 5 bases and J 8 bases, with 15 bases left between them. This CDR3 is 13 amino acids long. The CDR3: CASSVIRGSGYTF. DNA for the CDR3: TGTGCCAGCAGCGTCATTAGGGGGTCGGGCTACACCTTC.

The J gene is TRBJ1-6, the V gene TRBV5-1; 8 nucleotides line up with TRBD1. The length of the CDR3 is 15 residues. Germline lookup yields CDR1 SGHRS and CDR2 YFSETQ. V shed 5 bases and J 7 bases; nucleotides not matched to a gene: 8. Here the CDR3 reads CASRERGTGNSPLHF. DNA for the CDR3: TGCGCCAGCAGGGAGCGCGGGACAGGAAATTCACCCCTCCACTTT.

This clone was seen a single time. The chain carries TRBV24-1 and TRBJ2-5; 7 positions agree with TRBD1. J was trimmed by 5 bases and V by 4 bases; bases with no gene match: 9. The CDR3 covers 15 residues. Germline V gives CDR1 KGHDR, CDR2 SFDVKD. CDR3 sequence (DNA): TGTGCCACCAGTGACAACAGGGGTCTAAGGGAGACCCAGTACTTC. Amino acid sequence: CATSDNRGLRETQYF.

The chain has TRBV30 and TRBJ2-2; D is unresolved. V was clipped by 0 bases and J by 6 bases, with 8 bases between them. The germline CDR1 and CDR2 sequences are GTSNPN and SVGIG (reference sequence). The CDR3 runs 13 residues. CDR3 nucleotides: TGTGCCTGGAGTGTTCTAGACTCCGGGGAGCTGTTTTTT. This gives the protein CAWSVLDSGELFF.

The chain has TRBV5-4 and TRBJ2-3, with no clear D. V lost 2 bases, J lost 2 bases, and 6 bases lay in between. The germline V gene has CDR1 SGHNT and CDR2 YYREEE (reference sequence). The CDR3 runs 13 residues. The CDR3 is CASSLAYTDTQYF. For the CDR3, the DNA is TGTGCCAGCAGCTTAGCGTACACAGATACGCAGTATTTT.

The chain combines TRBV7-9 with TRBJ2-1; 10 nucleotides match TRBD1. V was clipped by 3 bases and J by 4 bases; unmatched bases: 3. This CDR3 spans 15 amino acids. Germline assignment: CDR1 SEHNR and CDR2 FQNEAQ (reference sequence). Written as DNA, the CDR3 is TGTGCCAGCAGCTTGGGACAGGGGTTTTACAATGAGCAGTTCTTC. Protein product: CASSLGQGFYNEQFF.

The V gene is TRBV6-5, the J gene TRBJ2-5, with TRBD1 identical over 7 bases. This CDR3 spans 15 amino acids. Germline lookup yields CDR1 MNHEY and CDR2 SVGAGI. The V segment lost 6 bases and the J segment 5 bases; nucleotides outside the gene matches: 12. CDR3 coding DNA: TGTGCCAGCAGGCAAGACTCAGGGGGAGTGGAGACCCAGTACTTC. Its protein product is CASRQDSGGVETQYF.

V is TRBV7-9 and J is TRBJ1-4; TRBD1 aligns across 8 bases. Looked up from germline, CDR1 is SEHNR and CDR2 is FQNEAQ (reference sequence). The ends lost 4 bases at V and 6 bases at J; junction bases unmatched: 7. CDR3 size: 15 residues. The CDR3 protein is CASSSTGTGDEKLFF. CDR3 in DNA: TGTGCCAGCAGCTCAACCGGGACAGGAGATGAAAAACTGTTTTTT.

J is TRBJ2-3 and V is TRBV9, with 12 bases aligning to TRBD1. V lost 1 base and J lost 6; bases outside the gene matches: 6. Germline values: CDR1 SGDLS, CDR2 YYNGEE. There are 16 residues in the CDR3. The CDR3 is CASSVYGTGGPDTQYF. In DNA form, the CDR3 reads TGTGCCAGCAGCGTATATGGGACAGGGGGCCCGGATACGCAGTATTTT.

The chain carries TRBV25-1 and TRBJ1-5, with D possibly being TRBD1 (6 bases). V lost 2 bases to trimming and J lost 11 bases, with 7 bases between them. CDR1 and CDR2 (germline): MGHDK, SYGVNS. The CDR3 contains 11 residues. The CDR3 sequence is CASSERGTQHF. CDR3 in DNA: TGTGCCAGCAGTGAAAGGGGGACCCAGCATTTT.

V gene TRBV6-6 combines with J gene TRBJ2-3; D is possibly TRBD2 (6 bases). This CDR3 comprises 11 residues. Trimming took 7 bases from V and 9 from J, leaving 11 bases between them. Per germline, CDR1 MNHNY and CDR2 SVGAGI (reference sequence). CDR3 in DNA: TGTGCCAGCACGGCGGAGGGCACGCAGTATTTT. It translates to CASTAEGTQYF.

The chain carries TRBV27 and TRBJ2-1, with D perhaps TRBD1 (6 bases). Trimming shortened V by 1 base and J by 6 bases, and 13 bases separated the two germline ends. The CDR3 runs 15 residues. Per the germline V gene, CDR1 is MNHEY and CDR2 is SMNVEV (reference sequence). CDR3 DNA sequence: TGTGCCAGCAGTTTATTTCTACAGGGCCTCAATGAGCAGTTCTTC. The encoded protein is CASSLFLQGLNEQFF.

The chain uses TRBV28 and TRBJ1-1; a possible D gene is TRBD1 (6 bases). Germline V gives CDR1 MDHEN, CDR2 SYDVKM. The CDR3 consists of 14 residues. Trimming cost V 4 bases and J 3 bases, with 12 bases left between them. The CDR3 nucleotides are TGTGCCAGCAGTTCGACTACAGGGTACACTGAAGCTTTCTTT. It is translated as CASSSTTGYTEAFF.

The V gene is TRBV11-3, the J gene TRBJ2-5, with D maybe TRBD1 (5 bases). Germline V lookup: CDR1 SGHNT, CDR2 YENEEA. The CDR3 has 14 amino acids. V was clipped by 4 bases and J by 5 bases, with 14 bases between them. The CDR3 DNA reads as TGTGCCAGCAGCTCCCTAAGGGGTTTTGAGACCCAGTACTTC. Protein sequence: CASSSLRGFETQYF.

The V call is TRBV6-6, the J call TRBJ2-7; 9 positions match TRBD1. V lost 5 bases and J lost 4; bases outside the gene matches: 9. The CDR3 has 15 amino acids. CDR1 MNHNY and CDR2 SVGAGI come from the germline V gene (reference sequence). The CDR3 DNA reads as TGTGCCAGCAGTCCTACAGGGGGCGGTAGGTACGAGCAGTACTTC. Residues: CASSPTGGGRYEQYF.

The chain has TRBV7-9 and TRBJ1-2; 9 positions match TRBD1. This CDR3 spans 16 amino acids. Unmatched junction bases numbered 10, after V lost 5 bases and J lost 3 bases. CDR1 and CDR2 (germline): SEHNR, FQNEAQ (reference sequence). In nucleotides, the CDR3 is TGTGCCAGCAGCCCCAGGACAGGGGAGGGTGACTATGGCTACACCTTC. Translation: CASSPRTGEGDYGYTF.

The rearrangement uses TRBV25-1 and TRBJ1-5, with D uncertain. In germline, CDR1 is MGHDK, CDR2 SYGVNS. The CDR3 is 14 amino acids. V lost 5 bases and J lost 3, with 11 bases in between. As DNA, the CDR3 is TGTGCCAGCAGTTATGCGAAACCCAATCAGCCCCAGCATTTT. Amino acids: CASSYAKPNQPQHF.

The V call is TRBV4-1, the J call TRBJ1-5; weak D call: TRBD1 (5 bases). V shed 5 bases and J shed 2 bases, with 13 bases lying between them. Germline loops: CDR1 MGHRA, CDR2 YSYEKL. The CDR3 has 15 amino acids. The CDR3 DNA is TGCGCCAGCAGCAACCCGGGGGTGGGCAATCAGCCCCAGCATTTT. This codes for CASSNPGVGNQPQHF.

CDR3 residues: CASSFRFSGGNTIYF. DNA for the CDR3: TGTGCCAGCAGTTTCAGGTTCTCGGGAGGAAACACCATATATTTT. The chain joins TRBV28 to TRBJ1-3, with D unclear. Between the trimmed V and J ends, which lost 3 bases and 4 bases, there was a span of 13 bases. The length of the CDR3 is 15 residues. CDR1 and CDR2 from the germline V gene are MDHEN and SYDVKM.

This sequence joins TRBV11-1 and TRBJ2-7, with D possibly matching TRBD2 (5 bases). With 1 base removed from V and 2 bases from J, the gap between germline ends came to 12 bases. This CDR3 region has 15 residues. Germline values: CDR1 SGHAT, CDR2 FQDESV (reference sequence). The CDR3 loop reads CASSLEGAGTYEQYF. The CDR3 DNA reads as TGTGCCAGCAGCTTAGAGGGAGCCGGTACCTACGAGCAGTACTTC.

This chain links TRBV24-1 with TRBJ2-3; possibly TRBD2 for D (6 bases). V shed 2 bases and J shed 2 bases, with 19 bases lying between them. The CDR3 length is 18 residues. Germline V lookup: CDR1 KGHDR, CDR2 SFDVKD. The CDR3 here is CATSDYSGVVGTTDTQYF. In DNA form, the CDR3 reads TGTGCCACCAGTGATTATTCGGGGGTAGTTGGCACCACAGATACGCAGTATTTT.

The J gene is TRBJ1-5, the V gene TRBV4-3; D may be TRBD1 (6 bases). Trimming left V 4 bases short and J 7 bases short, with 14 bases between. The CDR3 extends over 14 amino acids. Per the germline V gene, CDR1 is LGHNA and CDR2 is YSLEER. The CDR3 spells CASSLYRVGQPQHF. The CDR3, as DNA: TGCGCCAGCAGCCTCTACAGGGTAGGGCAGCCCCAGCATTTT.